The TCR beta chain under discussion was sequenced for a study of CD8+ T cells in alopecia areata. Sorting from PBMCs produced CD4+ and CD8+ T cells. TCR sequencing used cDNA made by reverse transcription of extracted RNA. Profiling relied on immunoSEQ multiplex PCR, and the TCRdb table lists in-frame clones only, not all of them. This table holds 85,000 to 110,000 clones, 45% to 60% found once. The CDR3 loop spans 12 amino acids. J gave up 9 bases and V 7 bases, and 8 bases lay outside the gene matches. Germline loops: CDR1 SEHNR, CDR2 FQNEAQ (reference sequence). Worth noting for this clone: The antigen remains undetermined.

Study-wide points: Normal skin's resident alphabeta T cells are sequenced alongside lesional scalp T cells. Patients shared TCRs less clearly than mice did, possibly owing to HLA. Lesional scalp exceeded normal scalp in clonality, especially in alopecia totalis/universalis.

The TCR comes from a human donor in good health. The sequenced material came from CD4+ T cells sorted from blood. The chain combines TRBV7-9 with TRBJ1-2, with 7 bases identical to TRBD1. CDR3 in amino acids: CASTATGERYTF. The CDR3 DNA sequence: TGTGCCAGCACCGCTACAGGGGAGCGCTACACCTTC.